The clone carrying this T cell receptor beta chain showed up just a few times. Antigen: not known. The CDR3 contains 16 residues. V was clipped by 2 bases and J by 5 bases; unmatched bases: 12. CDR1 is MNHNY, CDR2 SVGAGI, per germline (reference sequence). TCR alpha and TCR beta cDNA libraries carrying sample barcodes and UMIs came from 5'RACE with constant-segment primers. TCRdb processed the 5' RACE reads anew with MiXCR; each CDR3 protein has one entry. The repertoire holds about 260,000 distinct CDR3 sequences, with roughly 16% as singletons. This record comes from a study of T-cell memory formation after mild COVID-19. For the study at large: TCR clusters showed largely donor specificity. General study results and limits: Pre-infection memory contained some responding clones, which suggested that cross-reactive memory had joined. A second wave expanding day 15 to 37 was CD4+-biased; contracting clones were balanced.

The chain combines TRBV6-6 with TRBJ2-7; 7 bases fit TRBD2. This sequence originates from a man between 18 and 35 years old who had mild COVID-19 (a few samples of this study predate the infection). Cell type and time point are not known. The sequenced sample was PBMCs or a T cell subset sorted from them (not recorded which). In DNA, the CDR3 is TGTGCCAGCAGTTACGGGGGGGACCCCTATTGGGACGAGCAGTACTTC. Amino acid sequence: CASSYGGDPYWDEQYF.